A selection of T cell receptor beta chains follows, all from one sample in a study of blood T cell repertoires in COVID-19. The protocol was immunoSEQ multiplex PCR, while the TCRdb copy is restricted to in-frame clones and leaves out a portion. The table has approximately 200,000 clones, roughly 83% seen once. The sample taken for sequencing was PBMCs or T cells enriched from blood (not recorded which). The receptors stem from a woman aged 25 to 39 who had recovered from COVID-19. Both conserved end residues are part of each CDR3. D genes are given only for firm matches. Clone size is stated in some rows and not others, as once, few, many or a class when expanded.

TGTGCCAGCAGCTTATTGGGAGGCATTAGGCATTTT,CASSLLGGIRHF,NA,TRBV7-9,TRBJ1-5,NA
TGTGCCAGCAGCCGCCCGGGCACCAGGGAATTCTATGGCTACACCTTC,CASSRPGTREFYGYTF,few,TRBV5-8,TRBJ1-2,NA
TGTGCCAGCAGCTTAAACCGAGCAGGGGTAGGGCGCGGGGAGCTGTTTTTT,CASSLNRAGVGRGELFF,NA,TRBV11-2,TRBJ2-2,NA
TGTGCCAGCAGTGAATGGCCTAGCGGGACCTACGAGCAGTACTTC,CASSEWPSGTYEQYF,NA,TRBV25-1,TRBJ2-7,TRBD2
TGTGCCAGCAGCCAAGTTCTCGGTCCAGATACGCAGTATTTT,CASSQVLGPDTQYF,once,TRBV3-1/TRBV3-2,TRBJ2-3,NA
TGTGCCAGTAGTAACACCGTCCGGGACAGGGGCTTGAAGAATGAAAAACTGTTTTTT,CASSNTVRDRGLKNEKLFF,NA,TRBV19,TRBJ1-4,TRBD1
TGTGCCAGCAGCTTACTAGCGGGAGAGGGGGGGGCCACAGATACGCAGTATTTT,CASSLLAGEGGATDTQYF,NA,TRBV13,TRBJ2-3,TRBD2
TGTGCCAGCAGTTACTTAAACGGACTGTATAGCAATCAGCCCCAGCATTTT,CASSYLNGLYSNQPQHF,once,TRBV6-2/TRBV6-3,TRBJ1-5,NA
TGTGCCAGCAGTCAGGGCGGTCCCGGGGAGCTGTTTTTT,CASSQGGPGELFF,NA,TRBV12-3/TRBV12-4,TRBJ2-2,NA
TGTGCCAGCAGCCAATATAGCGGGAGGGCCAAGGATACGCAGTATTTT,CASSQYSGRAKDTQYF,NA,TRBV3-1/TRBV3-2,TRBJ2-3,TRBD2
TGTGCCAGCAGCCCTCTCGTAGGCGGTAGCACCGGGGAGCTGTTTTTT,CASSPLVGGSTGELFF,NA,TRBV9,TRBJ2-2,NA
TGTGCCAGCAGTTCTGTGGCGGGACCCCAAGAGACCCAGTACTTC,CASSSVAGPQETQYF,NA,TRBV27,TRBJ2-5,NA
TGTGCCAGCAGTATTAACGGACAGCTCTCTGGAAACACCATATATTTT,CASSINGQLSGNTIYF,few,TRBV7-2,TRBJ1-3,NA
TGTGCCAGCAGCGGTCGGGAAGGCTACACCTTC,CASSGREGYTF,NA,TRBV9,TRBJ1-2,NA
TGTGCCAGCAGCTCCGGGACTAGCGGGAGATACAATGAGCAGTTCTTC,CASSSGTSGRYNEQFF,NA,TRBV5-4,TRBJ2-1,TRBD2
TGTGCCAGCAGCAGCCAAGAGACCCAGTACTTC,CASSSQETQYF,NA,TRBV27,TRBJ2-5,NA
TGTGCCAGCAGCCAAGTGGAGGGTGTCAATTCACCCCTCCACTTT,CASSQVEGVNSPLHF,NA,TRBV3-1/TRBV3-2,TRBJ1-6,NA
TGTGCCAGCAGTACAGGTTTCGCTGAAGCTTTCTTT,CASSTGFAEAFF,NA,TRBV27,TRBJ1-1,NA
TGCGCCAGCCGACTAGCGGGAGATCACGAGCAGTACTTC,CASRLAGDHEQYF,NA,TRBV5-1,TRBJ2-7,TRBD2
TGTGCCAGCAGCTTGGACAGGGAATGGGACACTGAAGCTTTCTTT,CASSLDREWDTEAFF,NA,TRBV5-4,TRBJ1-1,NA
TGTGCCAGTAGTATAGGGCTAGCGGGGGAGAATGAGCAGTTCTTC,CASSIGLAGENEQFF,NA,TRBV19,TRBJ2-1,TRBD2
TGTGCCAGCAGCTTTGCGCAGGGGAGAACCTATAATTCACCCCTCCACTTT,CASSFAQGRTYNSPLHF,NA,TRBV5-4,TRBJ1-6,NA
TGTGCCAGCAGCCTAGGACAGGGTTTGAGAAACACCATATATTTT,CASSLGQGLRNTIYF,NA,TRBV28,TRBJ1-3,TRBD1
TGCGCCAGCAGCCAAGAGACAGGGGGGTATTATCAGCCCCAGCATTTT,CASSQETGGYYQPQHF,NA,TRBV4-1,TRBJ1-5,TRBD1
TGTGCCAGCAGTCAGCAGGGGCGGAACACTGAAGCTTTCTTT,CASSQQGRNTEAFF,NA,TRBV2,TRBJ1-1,NA
TGTGCCACCAGCACCCCTCCAGGGGGCGGGATCCATGAGCAGTTCTTC,CATSTPPGGGIHEQFF,NA,TRBV15,TRBJ2-1,TRBD1
TGTGCCAGCAGCCCGGAATGGAGGGCCGGGGAGCTGTTTTTT,CASSPEWRAGELFF,NA,TRBV3-1/TRBV3-2,TRBJ2-2,NA
TGTGCCAGCAGCCGACTGTCTAGCGGGAGTCGATCCTCCTACAATGAGCAGTTCTTC,CASSRLSSGSRSSYNEQFF,NA,TRBV6-6,TRBJ2-1,TRBD2
TGTGCCAGTAGTACCCCCCGGGGGGGTAATGAAAAACTGTTTTTT,CASSTPRGGNEKLFF,once,TRBV19,TRBJ1-4,NA
TGTGCCAGCAGTGATGAGGACAGGCTCTCAAACTATGGCTACACCTTC,CASSDEDRLSNYGYTF,NA,TRBV25-1,TRBJ1-2,TRBD1
TGTGCCAGCAGCTTAGGTACGGGGGACGCACCCCTCCACTTT,CASSLGTGDAPLHF,NA,TRBV7-9,TRBJ1-6,NA
TGTGCCAGCAGTCCATCAATAGGGGAGGTCTACGAGCAGTACTTC,CASSPSIGEVYEQYF,few,TRBV27,TRBJ2-7,NA
TGTGCCAGTAGTATAGGGCAGGCGAAGGCCGGGGAGCTGTTTTTT,CASSIGQAKAGELFF,NA,TRBV19,TRBJ2-2,NA
TGTGCCAGCAGCCGGGACAGGGGGGCTGAAGCTTTCTTT,CASSRDRGAEAFF,NA,TRBV4-2,TRBJ1-1,TRBD1
TGTGCCAGCAGCTCCGGGACTAGCGGTAGCACAGATACGCAGTATTTT,CASSSGTSGSTDTQYF,NA,TRBV13,TRBJ2-3,TRBD2
TGTGCCAGCAGCCAAGATTCTAGCGGAGCCTACAATGAGCAGTTCTTC,CASSQDSSGAYNEQFF,NA,TRBV3-1/TRBV3-2,TRBJ2-1,TRBD2
TGTGCCTGGAGTCAAGGGGGCGCGAGCAATCAGCCCCAGCATTTT,CAWSQGGASNQPQHF,NA,TRBV30,TRBJ1-5,TRBD1
TGTGCCAGCAGTTCAGCTAGCGGGAGCGCCAATGAGCAGTTCTTC,CASSSASGSANEQFF,NA,TRBV28,TRBJ2-1,TRBD2
TGTGCCAGCAGTGACAGGGGACTAGCGCCCTACAATGAGCAGTTCTTC,CASSDRGLAPYNEQFF,NA,TRBV6-4,TRBJ2-1,TRBD2
TGTGCCAGCTCACCATCTGTGGGCCGGTTTGAGCAGTTCTTC,CASSPSVGRFEQFF,NA,TRBV18,TRBJ2-1,NA
TGTGCCAGCAGTTTACTGGTAGGAGACTCCTACGAGCAGTACTTC,CASSLLVGDSYEQYF,NA,TRBV28,TRBJ2-7,NA
TGTGCCAGCTGGATCTCCAGGGGCTACACCTTC,CASWISRGYTF,NA,TRBV12-3/TRBV12-4,TRBJ1-2,NA
TGCGCCAGCAGCCAGGGAGAAGGAGCTTTCTTT,CASSQGEGAFF,NA,TRBV4-1,TRBJ1-1,NA
TGTGCCAGCAGCCAGGGACACGGTGGATACGAGCAGTACTTC,CASSQGHGGYEQYF,NA,TRBV5-4,TRBJ2-7,NA
TGCAGTGCTAGGTCCCGGGAGACCCAGTACTTC,CSARSRETQYF,NA,TRBV20-1,TRBJ2-5,NA
TGTGCCAGCAGCTTGGGTGGGACAGGGGCTCAGCCCCAGCATTTT,CASSLGGTGAQPQHF,NA,TRBV5-8,TRBJ1-5,TRBD1
TGTGCCAGCAACCCAGCGGGCACAGATACGCAGTATTTT,CASNPAGTDTQYF,NA,TRBV7-9,TRBJ2-3,NA
TGTGCCAGCAGCCAAGATTTTTACGGGAGTCCCTACAATGAGCAGTTCTTC,CASSQDFYGSPYNEQFF,NA,TRBV3-1/TRBV3-2,TRBJ2-1,NA
TGTGCCAGCAAACTCCGGGACAGCCCGAACACTGAAGCTTTCTTT,CASKLRDSPNTEAFF,NA,TRBV6-5,TRBJ1-1,TRBD1
TGCGCCAGCAGCTTGGGATCAGGCTTGAACACTGAAGCTTTCTTT,CASSLGSGLNTEAFF,NA,TRBV5-1,TRBJ1-1,NA
TGTGCCAGCAGTTACTCGAGTATGGGCAGGGGTAATGAAAAACTGTTTTTT,CASSYSSMGRGNEKLFF,NA,TRBV6-2/TRBV6-3,TRBJ1-4,NA
TGTGCCAGCAGCATCCTCAGGGTAGACTCCTACAATGAGCAGTTCTTC,CASSILRVDSYNEQFF,NA,TRBV7-2,TRBJ2-1,NA
TGTGCCAGCTCCCAAGCCGACAGGAACGAGCAGTACTTC,CASSQADRNEQYF,NA,TRBV18,TRBJ2-7,NA